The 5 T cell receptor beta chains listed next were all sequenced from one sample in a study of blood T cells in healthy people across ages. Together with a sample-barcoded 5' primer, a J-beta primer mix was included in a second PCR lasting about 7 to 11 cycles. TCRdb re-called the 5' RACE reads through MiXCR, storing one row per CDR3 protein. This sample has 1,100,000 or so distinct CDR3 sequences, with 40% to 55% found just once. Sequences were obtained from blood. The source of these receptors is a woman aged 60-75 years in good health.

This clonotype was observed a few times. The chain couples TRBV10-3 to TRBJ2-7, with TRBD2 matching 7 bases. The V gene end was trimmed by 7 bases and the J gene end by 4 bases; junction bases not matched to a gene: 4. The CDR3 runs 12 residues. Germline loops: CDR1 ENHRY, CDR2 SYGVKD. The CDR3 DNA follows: TGTGCCATCAATACGGGAGGTTACGAGCAGTACTTC. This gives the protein CAINTGGYEQYF.

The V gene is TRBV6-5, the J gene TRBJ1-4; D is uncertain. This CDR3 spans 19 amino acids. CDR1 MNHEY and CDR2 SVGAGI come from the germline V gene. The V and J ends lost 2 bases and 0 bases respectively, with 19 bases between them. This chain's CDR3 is CASSYDRLGEVATNEKLFF. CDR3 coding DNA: TGTGCCAGCAGTTACGATCGTCTGGGAGAGGTTGCAACTAATGAAAAACTGTTTTTT.

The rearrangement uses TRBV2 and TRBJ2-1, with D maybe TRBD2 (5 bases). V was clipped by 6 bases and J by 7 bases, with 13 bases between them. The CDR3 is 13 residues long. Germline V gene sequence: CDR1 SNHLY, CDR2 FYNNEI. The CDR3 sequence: CASRIRGRNEQFF. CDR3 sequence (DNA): TGTGCCAGCAGAATCCGAGGGAGAAATGAGCAGTTCTTC.

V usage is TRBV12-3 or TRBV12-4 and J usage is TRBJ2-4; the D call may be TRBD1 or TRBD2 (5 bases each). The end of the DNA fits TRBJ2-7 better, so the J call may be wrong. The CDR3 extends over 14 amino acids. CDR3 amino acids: CARGRRPGSHEQYF. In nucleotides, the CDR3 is TGTGCCAGGGGCCGGAGGCCAGGGTCCCACGAGCAGTACTTC.

The CDR3 coding sequence is TGCAGTGCCCCGTCCCCACCCCTCGGCTATGGCTACACCTTC. Its protein product is CSAPSPPLGYGYTF. The V and J genes are TRBV20-1 and TRBJ1-2; D is uncertain. The germline V gene encodes CDR1 DFQATT and CDR2 SNEGSKA (reference sequence). V dropped 6 bases and J dropped 4 bases, with 18 bases sitting between them. This CDR3 is built from 14 residues.